A selection of T cell receptor beta chains follows, all from one sample in a study of shared clonotypes between healthy human individuals. Here immunoSEQ multiplex PCR was the method, and the copy in TCRdb shows in-frame clones only, minus some. The data show 950,000 to 1,100,000 clones, about 80% seen once. Sequencing was done on a sample of memory CD4+ T cells from PBMCs. The receptor set was obtained from a man between 18 and 35 years old in good health. Some clones in this sample may be carry-over from other donors' samples. CDR3s include the opening cysteine and the closing phenylalanine or tryptophan. The D gene is left open where the match is weak. Not all rows give a size; the values are once, few, many and, for expanded clones, a class.

TRBV7-2,NA,TRBJ2-3,few,TGTGCCAGCAGCTTAACGCGGGACACAGATACGCAGTATTTT,CASSLTRDTDTQYF
TRBV7-8,TRBD1,TRBJ2-2,few,TGTGCCAGCAGAGTTCTCGACAGGGGTCCCGGGGAGCTGTTTTTT,CASRVLDRGPGELFF
TRBV7-9,NA,TRBJ2-3,once,TGTGCCAGCAGCTCCCAGCGGTCCAGCGGCACAGATACGCAGTATTTT,CASSSQRSSGTDTQYF
TRBV28,NA,TRBJ2-7,few,TGTGCCACCGAAAGCCCGGGGAACTACGAGCAGTACTTC,CATESPGNYEQYF
TRBV11-3,TRBD2,TRBJ2-5,NA,TGTGCCAGCAGCTTGGGACTAGCCGCGACCGAGACCCAGTACTTC,CASSLGLAATETQYF
TRBV5-1,NA,TRBJ2-7,few,TGCGCCAGCAGCCGTGACACCATAAGCTCCTACGAGCAGTACTTC,CASSRDTISSYEQYF
TRBV14,TRBD1,TRBJ2-7,once,TGTGCCAGCAGCCACGCGACAGGGGGGGAGCAGTACTTC,CASSHATGGEQYF
TRBV5-1,TRBD1,TRBJ2-3,NA,TGCGCCAGCAGCTTGGGCCCCCGGACAGGGGACACAGATACGCAGTATTTT,CASSLGPRTGDTDTQYF
TRBV11-3,NA,TRBJ1-1,NA,TGTGCCAGCAGCTACCACTCGGACGGGGCTGAAGCTTTCTTT,CASSYHSDGAEAFF
TRBV7-2,NA,TRBJ1-2,NA,TGTGCCAGCAGCCCGGGGGGAGCTAACTATGGCTACACCTTC,CASSPGGANYGYTF
TRBV5-6,NA,TRBJ1-2,NA,TGTGCCAGCAGCTTGGCCGCCCCCCGCCTAGGGGGGAAGTTAGGTGGCTACACCTTC,CASSLAAPRLGGKLGGYTF
TRBV19,NA,TRBJ2-5,NA,TGTGCCGAAAGGGGGTCCCAAGAGACCCAGTACTTC,CAERGSQETQYF
TRBV5-1,NA,TRBJ2-5,NA,TGCGCCAGCAGCTCTAATATAAAAGAGACCCAGTACTTC,CASSSNIKETQYF
TRBV7-9,NA,TRBJ2-7,NA,TGTGCCAGCAGCTTAGGGCGGGGTCCTCACGAGCAGTACTTC,CASSLGRGPHEQYF
TRBV19,NA,TRBJ1-5,NA,TGTGCCAGTGACCCCCCCTCCCAGGGGAGAAATAGCAATCAGCCCCAGCATTTT,CASDPPSQGRNSNQPQHF
TRBV7-2,NA,TRBJ2-3,NA,TGTGCCAGCAGCTTGACAGGTGATACGCAGTATTTT,CASSLTGDTQYF
TRBV18,TRBD1,TRBJ2-7,NA,TGTGCCAGCTCACCGGACAGGAACGAGCAGTACTTC,CASSPDRNEQYF
TRBV28,NA,TRBJ1-2,few,TGTGCCAGCAGTTTTAGGAACTATGGCTACACCTTC,CASSFRNYGYTF
TRBV21-1,NA,TRBJ2-2,NA,TGTGCCAGCAGCAAACCGGACGGGACACTCGCCCGTTTGGAGCTGTTTTTT,CASSKPDGTLARLELFF
TRBV27,NA,TRBJ2-3,NA,TGTGCCAGCACGGAGTCAGGGGGCACAGATACGCAGTATTTT,CASTESGGTDTQYF
TRBV18,TRBD1,TRBJ1-1,NA,TGTGCCAGCTCACACGGGAAGGGGGCCGGCACTGAAGCTTTCTTT,CASSHGKGAGTEAFF
TRBV6-6,NA,TRBJ1-1,NA,TGTGCCAGCAGCTCCAGGCCGCAACCCAACACTGAAGCTTTCTTT,CASSSRPQPNTEAFF
TRBV5-1,TRBD1,TRBJ2-5,NA,TGCGCCAGCAGCTTGGGGACAGGGCAAGAGACCCAGTACTTC,CASSLGTGQETQYF
TRBV2,TRBD1,TRBJ1-2,NA,TGTGCCAGCAGCGACGGAGGGGGACAGGGAATACAGGGTGGCTACACCTTC,CASSDGGGQGIQGGYTF
TRBV10-3,TRBD2,TRBJ2-3,NA,TGTGCCATCAGTGAAGGCCTGAGCGGGGAGGCGGCAGATACGCAGTATTTT,CAISEGLSGEAADTQYF
TRBV30,NA,TRBJ1-2,NA,TGTGCCTGGAGACCCCCCGGGACATCCGCTAACTATGGCTACACCTTC,CAWRPPGTSANYGYTF
TRBV6-1,TRBD2,TRBJ2-1,NA,TGTGCCAGCACGGCTAGCGGTCCCAATGAGCAGTTCTTC,CASTASGPNEQFF
TRBV6-6,NA,TRBJ2-1,few,TGTGCCAGCAGTTACTTGCAAGATGAGCAGTTCTTC,CASSYLQDEQFF
TRBV20-1,NA,TRBJ1-1,few,TGCAGTGCCTCGGGCCCCGACCAAGCTTTCTTT,CSASGPDQAFF
TRBV28,TRBD1,TRBJ2-7,NA,TGTGCCAGCAGTTTACCGGGACAGGGGGCGACCGAGCAGTACTTC,CASSLPGQGATEQYF
TRBV11-2,TRBD1,TRBJ2-5,NA,TGTGCCAGCAGCCCGAACAGGGGGCTAGGGGAGACCCAGTACTTC,CASSPNRGLGETQYF
TRBV4-2,NA,TRBJ2-1,NA,TGTGCCAGCAGCCGCACAGGCTTCCTTAATGAGCAGTTCTTC,CASSRTGFLNEQFF
TRBV30,NA,TRBJ1-1,NA,TGTGCCTGGAGTGGAGTGAGCATGAACACTGAAGCTTTCTTT,CAWSGVSMNTEAFF
TRBV5-4,TRBD1,TRBJ1-2,NA,TGTGCCAGCAGCCCACCCTTGACCGGGACAGGGGTGGGCTACACCTTC,CASSPPLTGTGVGYTF
TRBV15,TRBD1,TRBJ1-5,NA,TGTGCCACCAGGGACAGGGATCAGCCCCAGCATTTT,CATRDRDQPQHF
TRBV30,NA,TRBJ1-5,NA,TGTGCCTGGAGTGTCGGGGGTGGGCAGCCCCAGCATTTT,CAWSVGGGQPQHF